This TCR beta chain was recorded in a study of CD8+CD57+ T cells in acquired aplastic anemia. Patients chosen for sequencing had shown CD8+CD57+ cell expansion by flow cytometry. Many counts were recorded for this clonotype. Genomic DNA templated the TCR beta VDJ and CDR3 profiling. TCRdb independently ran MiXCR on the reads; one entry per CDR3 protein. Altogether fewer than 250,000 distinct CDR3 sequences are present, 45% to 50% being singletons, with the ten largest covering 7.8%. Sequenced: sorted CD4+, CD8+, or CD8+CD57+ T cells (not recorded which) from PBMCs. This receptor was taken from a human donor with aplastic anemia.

CDR3 coding DNA: TGCAGTGCTGGCGGGACTAGCGCTTACAATGAGCAGTTCTTC. Its protein is CSAGGTSAYNEQFF. The chain joins TRBV20-1 to TRBJ2-1; 10 nucleotides align to TRBD2. Germline V gives CDR1 DFQATT, CDR2 SNEGSKA (reference sequence). Trimming took 5 bases from V and 4 from J; bases not matched to a gene: 5. This CDR3 comprises 14 residues.